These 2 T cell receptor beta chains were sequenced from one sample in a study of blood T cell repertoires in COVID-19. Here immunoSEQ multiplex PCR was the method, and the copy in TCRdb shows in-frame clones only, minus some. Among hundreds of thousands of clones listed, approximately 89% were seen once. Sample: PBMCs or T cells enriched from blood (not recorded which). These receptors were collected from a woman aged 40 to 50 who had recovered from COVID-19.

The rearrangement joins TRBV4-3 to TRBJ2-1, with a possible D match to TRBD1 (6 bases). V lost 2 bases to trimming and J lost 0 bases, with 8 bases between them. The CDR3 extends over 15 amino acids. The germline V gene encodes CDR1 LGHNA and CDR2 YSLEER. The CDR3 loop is CASSQQGNSYNEQFF. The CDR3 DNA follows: TGCGCCAGCAGCCAACAGGGGAACTCCTACAATGAGCAGTTCTTC.

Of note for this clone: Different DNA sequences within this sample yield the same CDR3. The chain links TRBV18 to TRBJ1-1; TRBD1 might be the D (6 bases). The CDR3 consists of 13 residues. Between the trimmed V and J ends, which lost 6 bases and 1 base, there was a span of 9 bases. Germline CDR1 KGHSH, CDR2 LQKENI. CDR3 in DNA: TGTGCCAGCTCTCAAGGGGGGAACACTGAAGCTTTCTTT. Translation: CASSQGGNTEAFF.